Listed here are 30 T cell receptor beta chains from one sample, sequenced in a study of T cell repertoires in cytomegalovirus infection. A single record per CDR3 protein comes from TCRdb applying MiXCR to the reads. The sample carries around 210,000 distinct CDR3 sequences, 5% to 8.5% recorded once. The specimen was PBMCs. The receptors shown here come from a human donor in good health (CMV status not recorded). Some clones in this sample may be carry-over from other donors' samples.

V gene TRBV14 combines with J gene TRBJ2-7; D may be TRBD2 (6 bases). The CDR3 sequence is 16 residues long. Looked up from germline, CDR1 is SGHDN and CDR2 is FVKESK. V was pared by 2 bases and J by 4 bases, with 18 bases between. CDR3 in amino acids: CASSQPGTRGVYEQYF. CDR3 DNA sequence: TGTGCCAGCAGCCAACCCGGGACTCGGGGCGTATACGAGCAGTACTTC. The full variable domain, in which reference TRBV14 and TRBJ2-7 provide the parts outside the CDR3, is EAGVTQFPSHSVIEKGQTVTLRCDPISGHDNLYWYRRVMGKEIKFLLHFVKESKQDESGMPNNRFLAERTGGTYSTLKVQPAELEDSGVYFCASSQPGTRGVYEQYFGPGTRLTVT.

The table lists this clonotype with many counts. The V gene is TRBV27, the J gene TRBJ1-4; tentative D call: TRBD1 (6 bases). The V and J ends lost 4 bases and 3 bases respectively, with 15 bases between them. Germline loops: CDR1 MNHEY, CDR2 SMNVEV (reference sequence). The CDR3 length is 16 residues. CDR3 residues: CASSSTGRGANEKLFF. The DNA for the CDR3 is TGTGCCAGCAGTTCCACAGGGAGGGGTGCTAATGAAAAACTGTTTTTT.

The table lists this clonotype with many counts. The CDR3 DNA reads as TGTGCCAGCAGTTTAGAGGGCGCCACGAGGGAGCAGTACTTC. Its protein is CASSLEGATREQYF. The chain uses TRBV6-6 and TRBJ2-7, with TRBD2 as a possible D gene (5 bases). CDR3 length: 14 amino acids. V lost 4 bases and J lost 7, with 17 bases in between. Germline V gene data show CDR1 as MNHNY and CDR2 as SVGAGI (reference sequence).

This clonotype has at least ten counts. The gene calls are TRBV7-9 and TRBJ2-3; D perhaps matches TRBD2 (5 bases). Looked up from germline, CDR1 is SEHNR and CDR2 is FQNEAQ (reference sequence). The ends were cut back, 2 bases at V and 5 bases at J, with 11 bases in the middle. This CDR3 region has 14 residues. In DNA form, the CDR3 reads TGTGCCAGCAGCTTATCGCTAGCTGGAGATACGCAGTATTTT. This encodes CASSLSLAGDTQYF.

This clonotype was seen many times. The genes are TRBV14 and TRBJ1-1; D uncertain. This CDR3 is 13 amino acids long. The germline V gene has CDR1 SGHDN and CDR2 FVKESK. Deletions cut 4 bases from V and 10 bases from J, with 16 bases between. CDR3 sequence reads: CASSPLEHPGAFF. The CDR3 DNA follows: TGTGCCAGCAGCCCCCTCGAACACCCGGGAGCTTTCTTT. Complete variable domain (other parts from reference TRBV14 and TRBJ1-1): EAGVTQFPSHSVIEKGQTVTLRCDPISGHDNLYWYRRVMGKEIKFLLHFVKESKQDESGMPNNRFLAERTGGTYSTLKVQPAELEDSGVYFCASSPLEHPGAFFGQGTRLTVV.

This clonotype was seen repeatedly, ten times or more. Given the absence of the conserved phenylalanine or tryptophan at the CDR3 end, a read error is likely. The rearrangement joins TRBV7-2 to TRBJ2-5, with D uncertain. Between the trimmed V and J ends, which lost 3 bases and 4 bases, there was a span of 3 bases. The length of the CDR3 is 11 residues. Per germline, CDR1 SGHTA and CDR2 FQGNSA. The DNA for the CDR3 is TGTGCCAGCAGCTTCGGAGAGACCCAGTACTCC. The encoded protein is CASSFGETQYS.

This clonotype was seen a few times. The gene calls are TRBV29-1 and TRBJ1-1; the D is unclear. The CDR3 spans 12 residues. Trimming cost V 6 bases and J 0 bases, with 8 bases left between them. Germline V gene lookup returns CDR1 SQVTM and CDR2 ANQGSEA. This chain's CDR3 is CSVNRLNTEAFF. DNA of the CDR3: TGCAGCGTGAACCGATTGAACACTGAAGCTTTCTTT.

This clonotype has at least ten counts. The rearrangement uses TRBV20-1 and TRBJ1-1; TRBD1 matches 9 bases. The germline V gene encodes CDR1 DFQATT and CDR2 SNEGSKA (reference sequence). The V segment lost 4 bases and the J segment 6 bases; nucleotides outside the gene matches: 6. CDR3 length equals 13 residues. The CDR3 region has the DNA TGCAGTGCTAAAACAGGGGGCCGGGCTGAAGCTTTCTTT. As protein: CSAKTGGRAEAFF.

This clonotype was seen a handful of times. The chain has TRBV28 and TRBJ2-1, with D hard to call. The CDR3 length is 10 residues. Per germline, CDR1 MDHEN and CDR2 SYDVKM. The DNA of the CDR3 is TGTGCAACTTTAAACAATGAGCAGTTCTTC. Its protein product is CATLNNEQFF.

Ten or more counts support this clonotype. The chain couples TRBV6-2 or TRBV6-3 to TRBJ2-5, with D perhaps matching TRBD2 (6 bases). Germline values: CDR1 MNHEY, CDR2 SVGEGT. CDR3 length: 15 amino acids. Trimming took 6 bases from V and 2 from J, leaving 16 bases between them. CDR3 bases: TGTGCCAGCAGACTCTCCGGGAGCTTACAAGAGACCCAGTACTTC. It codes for CASRLSGSLQETQYF.

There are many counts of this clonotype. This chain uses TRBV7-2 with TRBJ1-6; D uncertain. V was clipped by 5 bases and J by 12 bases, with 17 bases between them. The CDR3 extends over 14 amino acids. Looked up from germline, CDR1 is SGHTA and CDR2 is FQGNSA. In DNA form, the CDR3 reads TGTGCCAGCAGCCCTCAGGTTCGCCCGGAACCCCTCCACTTT. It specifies CASSPQVRPEPLHF.

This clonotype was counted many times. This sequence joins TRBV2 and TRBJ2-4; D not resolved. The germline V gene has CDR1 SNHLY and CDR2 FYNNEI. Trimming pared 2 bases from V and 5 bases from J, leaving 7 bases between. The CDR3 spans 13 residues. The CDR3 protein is CASSELRENIQYF. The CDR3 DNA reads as TGTGCCAGCAGTGAACTACGGGAAAACATTCAGTACTTC.

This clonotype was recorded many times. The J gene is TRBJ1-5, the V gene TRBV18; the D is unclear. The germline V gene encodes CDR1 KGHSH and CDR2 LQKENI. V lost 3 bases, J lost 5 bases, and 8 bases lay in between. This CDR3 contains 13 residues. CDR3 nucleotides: TGTGCCAGCTCACCTGCCTGGGATCAGCCCCAGCATTTT. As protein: CASSPAWDQPQHF.

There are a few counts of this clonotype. In nucleotides, the CDR3 is TGTGCCAGCAGCTTAGAAGGGCGGGGGTCCTACGAGCAGTACTTC. This codes for CASSLEGRGSYEQYF. The rearrangement joins TRBV11-2 to TRBJ2-7; 7 nucleotides line up with TRBD2. The germline gives CDR1 SGHAT, CDR2 FQNNGV. The CDR3 extends over 15 amino acids. Trimming cost V 0 bases and J 1 base; bases outside gene matches: 3.

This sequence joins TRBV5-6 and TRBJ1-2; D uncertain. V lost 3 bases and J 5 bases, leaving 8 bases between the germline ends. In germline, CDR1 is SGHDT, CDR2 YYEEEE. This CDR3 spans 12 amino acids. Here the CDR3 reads CASSSPLYGYTF. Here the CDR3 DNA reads TGTGCCAGCAGCTCCCCCCTATATGGCTACACCTTC. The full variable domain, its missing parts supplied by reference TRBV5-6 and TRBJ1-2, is DAGVTQSPTHLIKTRGQQVTLRCSPKSGHDTVSWYQQALGQGPQFIFQYYEEEERQRGNFPDRFSGHQFPNYSSELNVNALLLGDSALYLCASSSPLYGYTFGSGTRLTVV.

DNA for the CDR3: TGCGCCAGCAGCCAAGGAGGCAGACCTAACACCGGGGAGCTGTTTTTT. This translates into CASSQGGRPNTGELFF. The chain joins TRBV4-3 to TRBJ2-2; D remains ambiguous. The V gene's germline CDR1 is LGHNA and CDR2 YSLEER. CDR3 size: 16 residues. Trimming pared 1 base from V and 2 bases from J, leaving 11 bases between.

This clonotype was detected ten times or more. CDR3 sequence reads: CASGQGSNVGQPQHF. The CDR3, as DNA: TGTGCCAGCGGACAGGGGAGTAACGTAGGTCAGCCCCAGCATTTT. The chain links TRBV6-2 or TRBV6-3 to TRBJ1-5; 9 bases map to TRBD1. V was pared by 8 bases and J by 6 bases, with 11 bases of the junction left unmatched. This CDR3 is 15 amino acids long. The germline V gene encodes CDR1 MNHEY and CDR2 SVGEGT.

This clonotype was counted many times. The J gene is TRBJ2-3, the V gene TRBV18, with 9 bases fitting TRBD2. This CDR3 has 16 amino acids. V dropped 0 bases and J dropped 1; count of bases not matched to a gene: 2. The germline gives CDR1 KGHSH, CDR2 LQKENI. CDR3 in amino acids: CASSPPKRGGTDTQYF. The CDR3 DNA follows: TGTGCCAGCTCACCACCTAAGCGGGGGGGCACAGATACGCAGTATTTT. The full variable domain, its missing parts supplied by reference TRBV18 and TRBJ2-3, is NAGVMQNPRHLVRRRGQEARLRCSPMKGHSHVYWYRQLPEEGLKFMVYLQKENIIDESGMPKERFSAEFPKEGPSILRIQQVVRGDSAAYFCASSPPKRGGTDTQYFGPGTRLTVL.

This chain's CDR3 is CASSRPHYNEQFF. The CDR3 DNA reads TGCGCCAGCAGTCGCCCCCACTACAATGAGCAGTTCTTC. The V call is TRBV23-1, the J call TRBJ2-1; no clear D gene. TRBV23-1 falls under the ORF class, with uncertain function. V lost 4 bases, J lost 3 bases, and 7 bases lay in between. The CDR3 loop spans 13 amino acids.

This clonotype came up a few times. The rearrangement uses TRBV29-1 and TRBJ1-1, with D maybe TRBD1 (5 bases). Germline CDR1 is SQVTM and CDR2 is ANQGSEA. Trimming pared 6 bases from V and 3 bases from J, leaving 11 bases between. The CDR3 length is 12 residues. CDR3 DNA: TGCAGCGTGGGGGAAGGGGACACTGAAGCTTTCTTT. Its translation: CSVGEGDTEAFF.

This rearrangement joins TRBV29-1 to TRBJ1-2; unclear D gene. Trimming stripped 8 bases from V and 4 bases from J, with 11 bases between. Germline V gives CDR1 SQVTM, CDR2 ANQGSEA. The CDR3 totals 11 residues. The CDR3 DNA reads TGCAGCCTCGGAGAAGGCTATGGCTACACCTTC. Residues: CSLGEGYGYTF.

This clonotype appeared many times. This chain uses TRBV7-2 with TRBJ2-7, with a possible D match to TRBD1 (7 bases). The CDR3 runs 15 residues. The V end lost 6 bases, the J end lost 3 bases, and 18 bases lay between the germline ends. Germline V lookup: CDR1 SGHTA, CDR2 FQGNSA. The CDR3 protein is CASSPSPQGGYEQYF. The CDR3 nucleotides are TGTGCCAGCAGTCCATCTCCGCAGGGGGGCTACGAGCAGTACTTC.

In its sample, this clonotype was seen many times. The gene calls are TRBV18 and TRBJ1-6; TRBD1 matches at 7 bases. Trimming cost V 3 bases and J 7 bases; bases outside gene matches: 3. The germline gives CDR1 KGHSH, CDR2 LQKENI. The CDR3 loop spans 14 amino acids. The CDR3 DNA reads TGTGCCAGCTCACCGGGACAGAACAATTCACCCCTCCACTTT. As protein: CASSPGQNNSPLHF.

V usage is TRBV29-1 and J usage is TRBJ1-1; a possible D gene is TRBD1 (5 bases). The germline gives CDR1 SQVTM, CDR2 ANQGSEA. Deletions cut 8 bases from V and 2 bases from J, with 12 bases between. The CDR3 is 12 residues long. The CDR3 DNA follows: TGCAGCTCGGGGGGGTCCAACACTGAAGCTTTCTTT. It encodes CSSGGSNTEAFF.

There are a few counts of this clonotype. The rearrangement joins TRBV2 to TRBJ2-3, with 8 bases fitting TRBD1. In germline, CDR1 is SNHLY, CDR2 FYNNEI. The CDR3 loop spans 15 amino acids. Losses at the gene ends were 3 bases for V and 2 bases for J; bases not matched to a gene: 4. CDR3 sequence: CASSEQGASTDTQYF. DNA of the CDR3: TGTGCCAGCAGTGAGCAGGGGGCTTCCACAGATACGCAGTATTTT. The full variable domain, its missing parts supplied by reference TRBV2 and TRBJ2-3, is EPEVTQTPSHQVTQMGQEVILRCVPISNHLYFYWYRQILGQKVEFLVSFYNNEISEKSEIFDDQFSVERPDGSNFTLKIRSTKLEDSAMYFCASSEQGASTDTQYFGPGTRLTVL.

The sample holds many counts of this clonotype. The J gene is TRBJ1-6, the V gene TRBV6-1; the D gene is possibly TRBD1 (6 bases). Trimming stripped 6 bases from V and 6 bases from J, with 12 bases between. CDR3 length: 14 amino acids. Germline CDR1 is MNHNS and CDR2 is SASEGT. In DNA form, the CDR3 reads TGTGCCAGCAGAGGACAGACTACTAATTCACCCCTCCACTTT. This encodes CASRGQTTNSPLHF.

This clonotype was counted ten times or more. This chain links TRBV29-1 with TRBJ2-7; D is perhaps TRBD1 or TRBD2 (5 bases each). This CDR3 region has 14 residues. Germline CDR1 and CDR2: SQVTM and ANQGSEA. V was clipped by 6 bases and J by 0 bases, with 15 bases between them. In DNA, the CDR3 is TGCAGCGTCGCGTCGAGGGGTCCCTCCTACGAGCAGTACTTC. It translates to CSVASRGPSYEQYF.

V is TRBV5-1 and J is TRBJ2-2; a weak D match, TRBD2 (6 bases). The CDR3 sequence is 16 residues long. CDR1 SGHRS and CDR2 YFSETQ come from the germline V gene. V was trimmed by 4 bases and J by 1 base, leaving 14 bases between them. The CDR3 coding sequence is TGCGCCAGCAGCCCCGCGGGGAGGCTGAACACCGGGGAGCTGTTTTTT. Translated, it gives CASSPAGRLNTGELFF.

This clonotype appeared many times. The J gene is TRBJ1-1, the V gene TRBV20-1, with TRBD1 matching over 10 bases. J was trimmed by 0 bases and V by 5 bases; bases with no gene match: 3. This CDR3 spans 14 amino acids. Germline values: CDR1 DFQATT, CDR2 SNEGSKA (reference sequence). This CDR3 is CSAGDRGMNTEAFF. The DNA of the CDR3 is TGCAGTGCTGGGGACAGGGGTATGAACACTGAAGCTTTCTTT.

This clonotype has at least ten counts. In nucleotides, the CDR3 is TGTGCCAGCAACCCTAGGGGGGGGGGCAGCAATCAGCCCCAGCATTTT. Protein product: CASNPRGGGSNQPQHF. V usage is TRBV6-1 and J usage is TRBJ1-5, with D perhaps TRBD1 (6 bases). The CDR3 has 16 amino acids. Germline V gives CDR1 MNHNS, CDR2 SASEGT. Trimming cost V 7 bases and J 1 base, with 17 bases left between them.